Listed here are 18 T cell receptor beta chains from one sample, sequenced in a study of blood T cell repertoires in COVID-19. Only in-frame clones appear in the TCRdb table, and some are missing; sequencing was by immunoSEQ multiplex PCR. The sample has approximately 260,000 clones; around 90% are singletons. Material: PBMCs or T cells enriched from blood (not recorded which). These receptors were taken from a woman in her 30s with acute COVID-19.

In DNA form, the CDR3 reads TGTGCCAGTAGTATCCCGAGGGGGGGCTCTGGAAACACCATATATTTT. Its protein product is CASSIPRGGSGNTIYF. V usage is TRBV19 and J usage is TRBJ1-3; TRBD1 might be the D (6 bases). The V gene's germline CDR1 is LNHDA and CDR2 SQIVND (reference sequence). The CDR3 is 16 residues long. V shed 3 bases and J shed 0 bases, with 12 bases lying between them.

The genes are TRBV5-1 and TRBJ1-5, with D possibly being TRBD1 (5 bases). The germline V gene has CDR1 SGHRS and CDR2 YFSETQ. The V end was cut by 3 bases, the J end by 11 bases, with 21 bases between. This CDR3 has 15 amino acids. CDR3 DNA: TGCGCCAGCAGCTCGGACATGCGGTCGTCTCCGGCCCAGCATTTT. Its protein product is CASSSDMRSSPAQHF.

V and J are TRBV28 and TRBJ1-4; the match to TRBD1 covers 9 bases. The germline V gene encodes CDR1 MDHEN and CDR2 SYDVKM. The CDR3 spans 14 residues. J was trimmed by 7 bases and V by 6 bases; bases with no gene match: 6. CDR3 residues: CASSSGTGSEKLFF. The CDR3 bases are TGTGCCAGCAGCTCCGGGACAGGGTCTGAAAAACTGTTTTTT.

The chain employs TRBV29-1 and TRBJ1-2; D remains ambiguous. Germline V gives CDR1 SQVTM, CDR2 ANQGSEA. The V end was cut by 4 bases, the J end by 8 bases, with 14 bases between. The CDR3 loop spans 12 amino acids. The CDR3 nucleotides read TGCAGCGTTGGCCCTGAGAGAGGAGGCTACACCTTC. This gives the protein CSVGPERGGYTF.

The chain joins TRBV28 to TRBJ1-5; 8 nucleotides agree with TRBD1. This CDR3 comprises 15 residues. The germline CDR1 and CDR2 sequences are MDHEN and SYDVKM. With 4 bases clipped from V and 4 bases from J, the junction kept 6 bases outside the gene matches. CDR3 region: CASSWTGTRNQPQHF. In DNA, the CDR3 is TGTGCCAGCAGTTGGACAGGGACAAGAAATCAGCCCCAGCATTTT.

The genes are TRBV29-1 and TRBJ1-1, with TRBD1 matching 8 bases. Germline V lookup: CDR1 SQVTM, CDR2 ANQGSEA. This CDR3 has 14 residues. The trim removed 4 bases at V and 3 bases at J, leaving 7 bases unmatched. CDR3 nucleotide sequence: TGCAGCGTTGGACAGGGGAACATAGACACTGAAGCTTTCTTT. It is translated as CSVGQGNIDTEAFF.

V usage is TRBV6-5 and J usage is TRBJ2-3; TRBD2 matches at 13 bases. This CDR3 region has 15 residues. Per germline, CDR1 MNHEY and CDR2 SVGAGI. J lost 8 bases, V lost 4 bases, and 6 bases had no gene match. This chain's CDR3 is CASSSTSGGVITQYF. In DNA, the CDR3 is TGTGCCAGCAGTTCAACTAGCGGGGGGGTGATTACGCAGTATTTT.

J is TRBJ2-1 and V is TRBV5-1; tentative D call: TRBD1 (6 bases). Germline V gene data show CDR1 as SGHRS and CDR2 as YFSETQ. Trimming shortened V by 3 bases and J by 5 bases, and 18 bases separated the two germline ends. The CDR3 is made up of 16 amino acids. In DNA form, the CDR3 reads TGCGCCAGCAGCTATACAGGGCCCAACGGGGACAATGAGCAGTTCTTC. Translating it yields CASSYTGPNGDNEQFF. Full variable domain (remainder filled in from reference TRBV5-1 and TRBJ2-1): KAGVTQTPRYLIKTRGQQVTLSCSPISGHRSVSWYQQTPGQGLQFLFEYFSETQRNKGNFPGRFSGRQFSNSRSEMNVSTLELGDSALYLCASSYTGPNGDNEQFFGPGTRLTVL.

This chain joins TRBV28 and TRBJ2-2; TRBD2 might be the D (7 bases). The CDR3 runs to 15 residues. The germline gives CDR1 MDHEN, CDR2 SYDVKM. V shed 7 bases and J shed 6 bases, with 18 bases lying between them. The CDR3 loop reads CASISGGASPGELFF. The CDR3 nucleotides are TGTGCCAGCATCAGTGGGGGGGCGTCGCCCGGGGAGCTGTTTTTT.

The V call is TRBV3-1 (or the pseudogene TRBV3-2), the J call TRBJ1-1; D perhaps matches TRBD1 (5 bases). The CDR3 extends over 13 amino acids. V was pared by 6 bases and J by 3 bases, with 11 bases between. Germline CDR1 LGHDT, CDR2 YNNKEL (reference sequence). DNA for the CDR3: TGTGCCAGCAGGGCCAGGGCGGACACTGAAGCTTTCTTT. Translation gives CASRARADTEAFF.

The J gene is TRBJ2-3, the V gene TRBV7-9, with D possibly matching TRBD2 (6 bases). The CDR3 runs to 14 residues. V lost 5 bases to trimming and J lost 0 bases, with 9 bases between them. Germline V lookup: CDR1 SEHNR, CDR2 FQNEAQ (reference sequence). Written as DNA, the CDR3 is TGTGCCAGCAGCACGGGACTGAGCACAGATACGCAGTATTTT. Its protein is CASSTGLSTDTQYF.

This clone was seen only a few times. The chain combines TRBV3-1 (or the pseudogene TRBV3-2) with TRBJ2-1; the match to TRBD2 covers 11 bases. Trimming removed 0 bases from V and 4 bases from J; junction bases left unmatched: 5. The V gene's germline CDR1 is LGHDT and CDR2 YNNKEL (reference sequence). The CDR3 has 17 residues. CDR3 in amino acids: CASSQDGLAGAYNEQFF. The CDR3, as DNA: TGTGCCAGCAGCCAAGACGGACTAGCGGGTGCTTACAATGAGCAGTTCTTC.

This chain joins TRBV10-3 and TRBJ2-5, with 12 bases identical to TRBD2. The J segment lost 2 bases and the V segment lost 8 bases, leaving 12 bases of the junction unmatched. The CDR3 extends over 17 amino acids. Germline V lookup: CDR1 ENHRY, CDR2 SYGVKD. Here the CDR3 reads CAISRGGLAGTQETQYF. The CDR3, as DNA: TGTGCCATCTCCAGAGGGGGACTAGCGGGTACTCAAGAGACCCAGTACTTC.

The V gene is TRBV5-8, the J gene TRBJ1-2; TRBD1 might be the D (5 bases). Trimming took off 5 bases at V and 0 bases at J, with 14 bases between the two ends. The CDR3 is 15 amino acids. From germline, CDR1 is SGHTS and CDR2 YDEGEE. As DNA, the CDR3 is TGTGCCAGCAGTAACTGGCAAGGGGCTAACTATGGCTACACCTTC. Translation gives CASSNWQGANYGYTF.

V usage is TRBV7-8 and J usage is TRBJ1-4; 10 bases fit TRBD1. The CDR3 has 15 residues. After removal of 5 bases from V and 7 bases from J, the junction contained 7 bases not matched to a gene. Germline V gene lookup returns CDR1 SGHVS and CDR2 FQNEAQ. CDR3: CASSHTRDRGEKLFF. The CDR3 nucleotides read TGTGCCAGCAGCCATACCCGGGACAGGGGTGAAAAACTGTTTTTT.

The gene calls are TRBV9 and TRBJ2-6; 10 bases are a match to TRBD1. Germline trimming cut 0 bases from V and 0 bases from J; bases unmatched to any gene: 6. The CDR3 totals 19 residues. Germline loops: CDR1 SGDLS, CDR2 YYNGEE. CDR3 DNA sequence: TGTGCCAGCAGCGTAGTCCCGACAGGGGGCGCCTCTGGGGCCAACGTCCTGACTTTC. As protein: CASSVVPTGGASGANVLTF.

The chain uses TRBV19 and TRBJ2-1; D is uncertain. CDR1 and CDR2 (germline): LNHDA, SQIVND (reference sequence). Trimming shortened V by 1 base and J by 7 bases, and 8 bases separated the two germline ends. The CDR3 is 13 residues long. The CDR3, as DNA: TGTGCCAGTAGTATAGTTGGGCTTAATGAGCAGTTCTTC. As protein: CASSIVGLNEQFF.

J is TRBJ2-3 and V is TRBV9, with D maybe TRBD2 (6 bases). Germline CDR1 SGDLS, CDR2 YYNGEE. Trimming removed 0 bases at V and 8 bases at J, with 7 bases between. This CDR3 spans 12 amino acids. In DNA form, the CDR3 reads TGTGCCAGCAGCGTAGCAGCGGGTACGCAGTATTTT. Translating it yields CASSVAAGTQYF.